The present entry profiles one TCR beta chain with its context. Its antigen is not identified. The table came from immunoSEQ multiplex PCR; TCRdb's copy has only in-frame clones and leaves some out. The sample shows under 150,000 clones, 80% to 90% of them seen only once. This sample was taken from a study of T cell responses to AZD1222 COVID-19 vaccine. Findings and caveats of the study: Spike-specific TCR breadth and depth rose after two AZD1222 doses. At study baseline, merely five or six AZD1222 recipients were seropositive. The sample set comprised mostly white British donors with more females, and clonal diversity was possibly underestimated.

Both about-4-week and about-12-week second-dose recipients were combined. There are 12 residues in the CDR3. Trimming shortened V by 2 bases and J by 5 bases, and 4 bases separated the two germline ends. Germline V gene data show CDR1 as LNHNV and CDR2 as YYDKDF (reference sequence). The chain employs TRBV15 and TRBJ1-5; D is uncertain. The specimen was peripheral blood, collected 28 days after the second AZD1222 dose. The sequence derives from an adult who received the AZD1222 COVID-19 vaccine. The CDR3 spells CATSRRDQPQHF. The DNA for the CDR3 is TGTGCCACCAGCAGACGGGATCAGCCCCAGCATTTT.